This T cell receptor (beta chain) originates from a study of OX40 agonist ivuxolimab in advanced cancers. On the study more broadly: A male proportion of more than 75% was recorded, with mean age about 60 years and range about 23 to 90.

Assay: immunoSEQ multiplex PCR; the TCRdb copy retains only in-frame clones and omits some. The data show about 94,000 clones, roughly 87% seen once. Study-wide results and caveats: At 0.1 to 3.0 mg/kg, CD4+ and CD8+ blood T cells expanded clonally by week 6. Certain nonresponders likewise exhibited a low normalized T-cell clonal expansion.

The germline gives CDR1 KGHSH, CDR2 LQKENI. This CDR3 has 15 residues. V dropped 1 base and J dropped 9; count of bases not matched to a gene: 5. This clone showed up many times. The antigen is not known. The sample consisted of CD4+ or CD8+ T cells sorted from blood, taken in a trial of the OX40 agonist ivuxolimab. This chain uses TRBV18 with TRBJ1-6; 8 bases are a match to TRBD1. The origin of this receptor is an adult with an advanced solid tumor such as melanoma, head and neck, liver or kidney cancer. The CDR3 DNA sequence: TGTGCCAGCTCACCACTGCAGGGGGCTGGTTCACCCCTCCACTTT. Residues: CASSPLQGAGSPLHF.